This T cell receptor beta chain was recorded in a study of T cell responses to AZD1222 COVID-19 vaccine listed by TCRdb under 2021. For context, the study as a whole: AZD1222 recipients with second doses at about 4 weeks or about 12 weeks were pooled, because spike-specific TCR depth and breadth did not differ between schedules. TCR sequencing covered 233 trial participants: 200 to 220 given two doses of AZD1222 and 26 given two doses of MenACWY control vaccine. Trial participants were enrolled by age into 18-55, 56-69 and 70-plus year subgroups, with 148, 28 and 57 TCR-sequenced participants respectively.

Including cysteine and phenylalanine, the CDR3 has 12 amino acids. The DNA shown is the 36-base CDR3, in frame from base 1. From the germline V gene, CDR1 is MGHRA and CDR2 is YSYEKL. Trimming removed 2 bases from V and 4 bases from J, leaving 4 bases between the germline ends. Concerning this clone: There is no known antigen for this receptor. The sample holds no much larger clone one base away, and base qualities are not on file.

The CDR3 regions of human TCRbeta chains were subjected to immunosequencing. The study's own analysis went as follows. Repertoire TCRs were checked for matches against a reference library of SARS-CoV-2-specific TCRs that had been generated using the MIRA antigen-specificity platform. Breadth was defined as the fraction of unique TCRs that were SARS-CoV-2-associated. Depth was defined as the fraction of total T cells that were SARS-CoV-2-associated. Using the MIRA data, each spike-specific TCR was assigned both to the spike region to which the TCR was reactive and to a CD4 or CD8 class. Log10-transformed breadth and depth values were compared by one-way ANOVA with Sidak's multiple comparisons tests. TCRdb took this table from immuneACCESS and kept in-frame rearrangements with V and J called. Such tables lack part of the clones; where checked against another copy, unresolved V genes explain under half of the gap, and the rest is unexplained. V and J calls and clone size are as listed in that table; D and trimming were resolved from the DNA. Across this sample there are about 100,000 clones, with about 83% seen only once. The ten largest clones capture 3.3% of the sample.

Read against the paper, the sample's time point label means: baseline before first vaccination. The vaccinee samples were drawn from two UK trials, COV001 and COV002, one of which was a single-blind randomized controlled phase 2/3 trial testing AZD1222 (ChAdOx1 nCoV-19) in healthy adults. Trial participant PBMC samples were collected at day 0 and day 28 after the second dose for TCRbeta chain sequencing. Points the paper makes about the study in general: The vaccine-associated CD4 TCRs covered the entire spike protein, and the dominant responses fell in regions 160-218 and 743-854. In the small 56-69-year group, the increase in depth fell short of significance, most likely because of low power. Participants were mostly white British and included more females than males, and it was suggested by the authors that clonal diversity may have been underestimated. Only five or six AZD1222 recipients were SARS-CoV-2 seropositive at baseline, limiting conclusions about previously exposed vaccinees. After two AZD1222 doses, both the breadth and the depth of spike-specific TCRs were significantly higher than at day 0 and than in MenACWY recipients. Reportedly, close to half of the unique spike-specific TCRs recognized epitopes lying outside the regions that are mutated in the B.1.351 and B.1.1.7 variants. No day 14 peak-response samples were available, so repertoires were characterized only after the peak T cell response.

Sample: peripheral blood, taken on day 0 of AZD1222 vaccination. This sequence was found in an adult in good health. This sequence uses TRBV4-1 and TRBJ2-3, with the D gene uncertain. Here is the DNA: TGCGCCAGCAGCCAATTGGCAGATACGCAGTATTTT. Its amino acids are CASSQLADTQYF.